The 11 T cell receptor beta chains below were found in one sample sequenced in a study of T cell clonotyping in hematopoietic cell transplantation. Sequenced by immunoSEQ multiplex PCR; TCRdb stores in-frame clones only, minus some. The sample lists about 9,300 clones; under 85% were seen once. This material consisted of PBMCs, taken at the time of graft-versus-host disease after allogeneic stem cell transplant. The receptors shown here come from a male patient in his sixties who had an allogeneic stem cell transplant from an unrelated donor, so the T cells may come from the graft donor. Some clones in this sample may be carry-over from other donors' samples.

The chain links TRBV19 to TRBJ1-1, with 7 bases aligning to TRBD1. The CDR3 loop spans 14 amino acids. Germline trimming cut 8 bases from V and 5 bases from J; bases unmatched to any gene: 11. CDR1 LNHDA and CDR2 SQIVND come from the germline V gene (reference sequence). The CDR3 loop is CASDRGSQGTEAFF. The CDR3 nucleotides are TGTGCCAGTGATAGGGGGTCACAGGGGACTGAAGCTTTCTTT.

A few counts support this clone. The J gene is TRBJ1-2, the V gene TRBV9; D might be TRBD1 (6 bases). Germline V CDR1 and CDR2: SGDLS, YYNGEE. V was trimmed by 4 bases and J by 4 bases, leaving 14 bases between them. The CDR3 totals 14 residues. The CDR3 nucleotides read TGTGCCAGCAGCCCTCAGGGGTATTCCTATGGCTACACCTTC. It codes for CASSPQGYSYGYTF.

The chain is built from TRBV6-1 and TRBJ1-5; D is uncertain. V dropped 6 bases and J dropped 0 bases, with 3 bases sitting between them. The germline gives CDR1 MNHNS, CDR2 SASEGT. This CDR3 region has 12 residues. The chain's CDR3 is CASRDSNQPQHF. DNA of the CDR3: TGTGCCAGCAGGGATAGCAATCAGCCCCAGCATTTT.

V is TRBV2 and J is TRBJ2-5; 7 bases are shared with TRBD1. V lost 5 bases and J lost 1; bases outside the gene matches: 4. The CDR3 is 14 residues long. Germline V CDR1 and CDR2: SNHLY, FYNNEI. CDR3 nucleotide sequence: TGTGCCAGCAGTCAACAGGGGTTCCAAGAGACCCAGTACTTC. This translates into CASSQQGFQETQYF.

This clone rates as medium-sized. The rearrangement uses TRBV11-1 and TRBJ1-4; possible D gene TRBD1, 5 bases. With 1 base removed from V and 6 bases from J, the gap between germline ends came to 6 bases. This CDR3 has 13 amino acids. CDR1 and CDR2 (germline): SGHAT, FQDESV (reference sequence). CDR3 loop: CASSLEGDEKLFF. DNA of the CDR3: TGTGCCAGCAGCTTAGAAGGGGATGAAAAACTGTTTTTT. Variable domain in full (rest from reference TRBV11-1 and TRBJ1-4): EAEVAQSPRYKITEKSQAVAFWCDPISGHATLYWYRQILGQGPELLVQFQDESVVDDSQLPKDRFSAERLKGVDSTLKIQPAELGDSAMYLCASSLEGDEKLFFGSGTQLSVL.

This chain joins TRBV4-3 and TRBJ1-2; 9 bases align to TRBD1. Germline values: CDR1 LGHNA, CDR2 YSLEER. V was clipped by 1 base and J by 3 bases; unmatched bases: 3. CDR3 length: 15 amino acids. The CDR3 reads CASSQATGGDYGYTF. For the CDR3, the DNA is TGCGCCAGCAGCCAAGCAACAGGGGGCGACTATGGCTACACCTTC.

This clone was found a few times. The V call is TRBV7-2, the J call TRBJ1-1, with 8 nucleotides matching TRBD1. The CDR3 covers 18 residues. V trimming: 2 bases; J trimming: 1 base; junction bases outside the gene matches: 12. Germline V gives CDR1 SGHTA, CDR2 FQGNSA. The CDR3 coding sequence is TGTGCCAGCAGCTTATTAGGCCGACAGGGGAGGGGGAACACTGAAGCTTTCTTT. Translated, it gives CASSLLGRQGRGNTEAFF.

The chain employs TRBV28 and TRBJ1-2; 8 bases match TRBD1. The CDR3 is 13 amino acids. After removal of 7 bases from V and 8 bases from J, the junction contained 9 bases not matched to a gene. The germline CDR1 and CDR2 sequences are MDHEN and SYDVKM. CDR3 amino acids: CASTSDRARGYTF. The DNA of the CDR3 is TGTGCCAGCACCTCGGACAGGGCAAGGGGCTACACCTTC.

The CDR3 DNA reads as TGTGCCTGGAGACCAAGCGGGACCGGCACAGATACGCAGTATTTT. The encoded protein is CAWRPSGTGTDTQYF. This chain joins TRBV30 and TRBJ2-3, with TRBD2 identical over 7 bases. Germline loops: CDR1 GTSNPN, CDR2 SVGIG (reference sequence). The junction had 7 bases not matched to a gene; V was cut back by 3 bases and J by 1 base. The CDR3 loop spans 15 amino acids.

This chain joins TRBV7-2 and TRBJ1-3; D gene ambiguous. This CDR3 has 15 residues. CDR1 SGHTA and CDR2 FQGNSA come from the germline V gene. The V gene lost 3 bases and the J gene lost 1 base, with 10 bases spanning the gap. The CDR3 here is CASSFFGGSGNTIYF. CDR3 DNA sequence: TGTGCCAGCAGCTTCTTTGGCGGTTCTGGAAACACCATATATTTT.

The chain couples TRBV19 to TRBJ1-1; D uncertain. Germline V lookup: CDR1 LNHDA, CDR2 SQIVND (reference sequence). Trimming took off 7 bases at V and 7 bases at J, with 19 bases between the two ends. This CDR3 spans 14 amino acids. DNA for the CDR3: TGTGCCAGTACTATTCGATTGGGGAGCTATGAAGCTTTCTTT. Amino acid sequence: CASTIRLGSYEAFF.